This T cell receptor beta chain was sequenced for a study of blood T cell repertoires in COVID-19. About the research overall: The cDNA or gDNA used as material had been derived from T cells, B-cell-depleted T cells, or PBMCs.

Source study methods: Using reference gene primer amplification, nucleated cell counts were estimated. Produced via immunoSEQ multiplex PCR; TCRdb's table is partial and in-frame only. V, J and clone size derive from that table, while D and trimming were established from the DNA sequence. This sample carries about 150,000 clones, 85% of them seen once, and the ten largest clones take 6.2%. The CDR3 loop spans 15 amino acids. Germline V gene lookup returns CDR1 LNHDA and CDR2 SQIVND (reference sequence). Trimming at V came to 5 bases and at J to 4 bases, leaving 5 bases not matched to a gene. Those who participated ranged in age from about 18 to 89 years and resided in 20 to 30 US areas.

The sample was PBMCs or T cells enriched from blood (not recorded which). J is TRBJ2-3 and V is TRBV19, with 11 bases identical to TRBD1. The receptor's source is a woman aged 40-49 years who had recovered from COVID-19. CDR3 region: CASSLGQGVADTQYF. CDR3 sequence (DNA): TGTGCCAGTAGTTTGGGACAGGGGGTAGCAGATACGCAGTATTTT.